The clone carrying this T cell receptor beta chain showed up many times. A junction end diverges from the germline sequence, so it may reflect a read error. TCRdb reprocessed the 5' RACE reads with MiXCR, giving one entry per CDR3 protein. The sample records about 55,000 distinct CDR3 sequences, under 8% being singletons. The data were taken from a study of early T cells in non-severe SARS-CoV-2 infection. Study summary: Unsorted whole blood bulk RNA was sequenced, with unpaired chains.

Germline lookup yields CDR1 SGHVS and CDR2 FQNEAQ. This CDR3 comprises 14 residues. The sample here was whole blood, taken at baseline. This receptor was obtained from an adult who was a healthcare worker with PCR-confirmed SARS-CoV-2 infection or an uninfected control (not recorded which). The V call is TRBV7-8, the J call TRBJ2-3, with 9 bases that match TRBD2. CDR3 amino acids: CASSLAGYTDTQYF. CDR3 nucleotides: TGTGCCAGCAGCCTAGCGGGATACACAGATACGCAGTATTTT.